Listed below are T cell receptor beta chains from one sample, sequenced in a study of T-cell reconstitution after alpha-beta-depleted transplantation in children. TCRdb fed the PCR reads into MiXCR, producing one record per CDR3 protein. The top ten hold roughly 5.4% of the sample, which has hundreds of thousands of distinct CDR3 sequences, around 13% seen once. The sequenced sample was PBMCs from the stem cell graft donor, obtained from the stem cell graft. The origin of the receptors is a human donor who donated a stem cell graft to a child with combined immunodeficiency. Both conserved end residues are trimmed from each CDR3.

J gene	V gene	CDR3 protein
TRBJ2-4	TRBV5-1	ASSLNRGAAKNIQY
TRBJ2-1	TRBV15	ATSRVASGNNEQF
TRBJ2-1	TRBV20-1	SAREFYNEQF
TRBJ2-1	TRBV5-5	ASSLLAGGVNEQF
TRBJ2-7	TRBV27	ASSFRGSLAYEQY
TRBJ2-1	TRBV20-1	GVQPSGTNYNEQF
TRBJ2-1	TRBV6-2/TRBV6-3	ASRPPTSGIANEQF
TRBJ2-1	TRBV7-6	ASRPNPSGRAGYNEQF
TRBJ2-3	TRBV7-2	ASSLGGTYTDTQY
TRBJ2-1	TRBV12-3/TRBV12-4	ASSLALGLAESLGQF
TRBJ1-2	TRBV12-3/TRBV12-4	ASRERDRAGGYT